Sequencing of this TCR beta chain was carried out in a study of T cell changes during pregnancy in multiple sclerosis. Sequenced by immunoSEQ multiplex PCR; TCRdb stores in-frame clones only, minus some. The sample holds roughly 86,000 clones, about 92% seen once. Germline V lookup: CDR1 LNHDA, CDR2 SQIVND (reference sequence). The V end lost 5 bases, the J end lost 3 bases, and 10 bases lay between the germline ends. This CDR3 comprises 13 residues. The clonotype originates from a female donor with multiple sclerosis, enrolled in a pregnancy study. The chain employs TRBV19 and TRBJ1-1; D is uncertain. The sequenced sample was peripheral blood, obtained in the first trimester of pregnancy. In DNA form, the CDR3 reads TGTGCCAGTAGTGTCCAGCGGTACACTGAAGCTTTCTTT. It codes for CASSVQRYTEAFF.